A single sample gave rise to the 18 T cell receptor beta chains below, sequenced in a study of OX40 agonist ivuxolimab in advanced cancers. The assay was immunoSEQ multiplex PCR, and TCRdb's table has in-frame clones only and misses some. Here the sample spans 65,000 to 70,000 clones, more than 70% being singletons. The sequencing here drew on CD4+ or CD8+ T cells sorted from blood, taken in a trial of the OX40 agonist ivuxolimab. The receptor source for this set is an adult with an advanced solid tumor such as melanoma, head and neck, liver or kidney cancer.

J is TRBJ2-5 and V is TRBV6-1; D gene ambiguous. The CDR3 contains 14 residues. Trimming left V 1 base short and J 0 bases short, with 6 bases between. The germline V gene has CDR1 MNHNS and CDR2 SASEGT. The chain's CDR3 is CASSEEAYQETQYF. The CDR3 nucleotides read TGTGCCAGCAGTGAAGAGGCGTACCAAGAGACCCAGTACTTC.

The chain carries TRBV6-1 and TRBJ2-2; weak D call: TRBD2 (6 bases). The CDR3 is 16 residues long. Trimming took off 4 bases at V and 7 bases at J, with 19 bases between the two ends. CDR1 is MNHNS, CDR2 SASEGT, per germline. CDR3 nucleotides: TGTGCCAGCAGTGGGCAGGGAGGTTCCCGGAGCGGGGAGCTGTTTTTT. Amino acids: CASSGQGGSRSGELFF.

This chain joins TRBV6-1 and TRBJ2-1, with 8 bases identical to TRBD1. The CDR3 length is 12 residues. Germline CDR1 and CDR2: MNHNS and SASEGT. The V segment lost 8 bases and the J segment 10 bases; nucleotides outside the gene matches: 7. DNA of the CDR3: TGTGCCAGCCTGCCAGGGGGCTGGGAGCAGTTCTTC. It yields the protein CASLPGGWEQFF.

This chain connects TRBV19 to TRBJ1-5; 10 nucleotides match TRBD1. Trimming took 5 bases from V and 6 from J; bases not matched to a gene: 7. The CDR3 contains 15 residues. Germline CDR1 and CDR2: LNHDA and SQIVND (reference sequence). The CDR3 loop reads CASSQTTGGGQPQHF. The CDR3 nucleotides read TGTGCCAGTAGTCAGACGACAGGGGGCGGTCAGCCCCAGCATTTT.

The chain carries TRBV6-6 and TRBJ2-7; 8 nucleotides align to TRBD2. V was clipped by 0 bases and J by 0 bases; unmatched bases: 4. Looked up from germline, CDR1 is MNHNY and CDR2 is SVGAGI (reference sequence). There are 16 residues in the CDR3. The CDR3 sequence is CASSYSPAGGSYEQYF. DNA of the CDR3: TGTGCCAGCAGTTACTCCCCTGCGGGGGGCTCCTACGAGCAGTACTTC.

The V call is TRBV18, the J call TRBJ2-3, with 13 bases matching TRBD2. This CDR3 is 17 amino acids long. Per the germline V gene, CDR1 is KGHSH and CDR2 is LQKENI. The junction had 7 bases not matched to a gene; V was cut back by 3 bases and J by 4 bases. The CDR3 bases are TGTGCCAGCTCACCGCGACAACTAGCGGGAGGGGCAGATACGCAGTATTTT. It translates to CASSPRQLAGGADTQYF.

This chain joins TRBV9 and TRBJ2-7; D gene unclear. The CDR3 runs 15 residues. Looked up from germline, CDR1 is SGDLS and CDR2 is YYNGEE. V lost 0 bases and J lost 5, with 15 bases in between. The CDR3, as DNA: TGTGCCAGCAGCGTAGATTGGGCCAGAAATAACGAGCAGTACTTC. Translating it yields CASSVDWARNNEQYF.

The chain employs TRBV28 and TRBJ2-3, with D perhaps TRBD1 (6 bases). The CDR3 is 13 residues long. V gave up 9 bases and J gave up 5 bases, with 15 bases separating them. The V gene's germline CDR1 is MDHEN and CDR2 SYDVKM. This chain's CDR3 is CASEQGKEDTQYF. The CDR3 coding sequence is TGTGCCAGTGAACAGGGTAAGGAAGATACGCAGTATTTT.

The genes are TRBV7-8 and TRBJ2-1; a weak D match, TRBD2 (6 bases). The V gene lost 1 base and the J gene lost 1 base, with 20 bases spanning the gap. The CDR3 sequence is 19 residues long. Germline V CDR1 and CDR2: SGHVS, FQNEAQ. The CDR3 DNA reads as TGTGCCAGCAGCTTAGATGATCGTACCGGGGGAGTTTCCTACAATGAGCAGTTCTTC. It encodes CASSLDDRTGGVSYNEQFF.

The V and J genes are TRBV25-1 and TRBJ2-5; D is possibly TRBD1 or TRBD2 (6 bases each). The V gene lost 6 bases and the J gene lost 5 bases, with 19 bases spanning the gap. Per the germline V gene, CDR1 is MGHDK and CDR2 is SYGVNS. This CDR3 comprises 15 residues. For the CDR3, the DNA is TGTGCCAGCAGCCGTATGGGGGGCGGTAGGGAGACCCAGTACTTC. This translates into CASSRMGGGRETQYF.

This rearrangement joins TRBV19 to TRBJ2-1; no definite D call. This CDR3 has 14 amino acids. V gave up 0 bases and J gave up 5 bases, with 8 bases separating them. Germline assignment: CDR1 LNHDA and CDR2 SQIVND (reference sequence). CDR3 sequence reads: CASSIEGLHNEQFF. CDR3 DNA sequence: TGTGCCAGTAGTATAGAAGGGCTCCACAATGAGCAGTTCTTC.

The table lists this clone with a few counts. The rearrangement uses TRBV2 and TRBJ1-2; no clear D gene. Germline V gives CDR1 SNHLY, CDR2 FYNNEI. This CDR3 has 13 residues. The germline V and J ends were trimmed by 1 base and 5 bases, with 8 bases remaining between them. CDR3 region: CASSEGTAYGYTF. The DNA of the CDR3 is TGTGCCAGCAGTGAAGGGACTGCATATGGCTACACCTTC.

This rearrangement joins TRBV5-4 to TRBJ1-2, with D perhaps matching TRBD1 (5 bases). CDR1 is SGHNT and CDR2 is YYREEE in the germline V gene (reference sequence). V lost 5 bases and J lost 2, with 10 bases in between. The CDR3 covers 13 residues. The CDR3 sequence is CASSAGANYGYTF. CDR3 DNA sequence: TGTGCCAGCAGTGCCGGGGCAAACTATGGCTACACCTTC.

CDR3 in amino acids: CASSPSASSNQPQHF. CDR3 nucleotide sequence: TGTGCCAGCAGCCCTTCCGCAAGTAGCAATCAGCCCCAGCATTTT. The V and J genes are TRBV7-2 and TRBJ1-5, with D unclear. The germline V gene has CDR1 SGHTA and CDR2 FQGNSA. The CDR3 runs to 15 residues. V gave up 5 bases and J gave up 0 bases, with 11 bases separating them.

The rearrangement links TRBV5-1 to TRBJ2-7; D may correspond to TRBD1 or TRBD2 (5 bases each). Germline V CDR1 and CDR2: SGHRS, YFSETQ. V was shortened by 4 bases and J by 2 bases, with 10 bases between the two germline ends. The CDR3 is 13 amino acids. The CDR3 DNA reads TGCGCCAGCAGCCGGGACGGTACCTACGAGCAGTACTTC. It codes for CASSRDGTYEQYF.

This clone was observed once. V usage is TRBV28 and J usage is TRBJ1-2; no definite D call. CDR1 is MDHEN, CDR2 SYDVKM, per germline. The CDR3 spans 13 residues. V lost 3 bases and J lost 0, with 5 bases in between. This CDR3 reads CASSLEANYGYTF. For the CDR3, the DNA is TGTGCCAGCAGTTTGGAAGCTAACTATGGCTACACCTTC.

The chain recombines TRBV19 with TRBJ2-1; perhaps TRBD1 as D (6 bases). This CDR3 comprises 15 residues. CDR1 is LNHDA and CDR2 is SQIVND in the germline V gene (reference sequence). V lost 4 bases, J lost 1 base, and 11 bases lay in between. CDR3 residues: CASSRTGWSYNEQFF. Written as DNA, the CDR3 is TGTGCCAGTAGTAGAACAGGGTGGTCCTACAATGAGCAGTTCTTC.

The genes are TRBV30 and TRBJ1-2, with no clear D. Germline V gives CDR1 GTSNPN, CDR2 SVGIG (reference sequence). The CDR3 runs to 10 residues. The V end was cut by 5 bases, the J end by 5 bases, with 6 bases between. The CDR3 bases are TGTGCCTGGTGGGGTTATGGCTACACCTTC. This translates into CAWWGYGYTF.